The 12 T cell receptor beta chains below come from one sample, sequenced in a study of cytomegalovirus exposure and HLA in healthy donors. Clones were sequenced by immunoSEQ multiplex PCR, and TCRdb holds only the in-frame ones, with some missing. Altogether tens of thousands of clones are present, 90% to 95% being singletons, with the ten largest covering around 0.65%. The sample was PBMCs. The receptors here all came from a woman aged 18-29 years in good health and CMV-seronegative.

V usage is TRBV5-6 and J usage is TRBJ2-5; D unresolved. The CDR3 has 11 amino acids. Germline CDR1 is SGHDT and CDR2 is YYEEEE. The V gene lost 2 bases and the J gene lost 4 bases, with 3 bases spanning the gap. The chain's CDR3 is CASSFRETQYF. The CDR3 nucleotides read TGTGCCAGCAGCTTTCGAGAGACCCAGTACTTC.

The gene calls are TRBV9 and TRBJ2-1; TRBD2 is a possible D gene (5 bases). CDR1 and CDR2 (germline): SGDLS, YYNGEE. The CDR3 is made up of 14 amino acids. With 2 bases removed from V and 6 bases from J, the gap between germline ends came to 12 bases. CDR3 in DNA: TGTGCCAGCAGCGTGGAGGTATATGGCAATGAGCAGTTCTTC. Amino acids: CASSVEVYGNEQFF.

This chain joins TRBV5-1 and TRBJ2-7, with 9 bases that match TRBD1. The CDR3 consists of 17 residues. The junction had 15 bases not matched to a gene; V was cut back by 5 bases and J by 3 bases. Germline V gene sequence: CDR1 SGHRS, CDR2 YFSETQ. CDR3 loop: CASSLTPPGTGLYEQYF. CDR3 in DNA: TGCGCCAGCAGTCTAACCCCCCCAGGGACAGGGCTCTACGAGCAGTACTTC. Full variable domain (remainder filled in from reference TRBV5-1 and TRBJ2-7): KAGVTQTPRYLIKTRGQQVTLSCSPISGHRSVSWYQQTPGQGLQFLFEYFSETQRNKGNFPGRFSGRQFSNSRSEMNVSTLELGDSALYLCASSLTPPGTGLYEQYFGPGTRLTVT.

The rearrangement links TRBV7-8 to TRBJ1-2; no definite D call. V lost 1 base to trimming and J lost 0 bases, with 12 bases between them. Germline V gene data show CDR1 as SGHVS and CDR2 as FQNEAQ. The CDR3 has 16 amino acids. The CDR3 is CASSLGRFATNYGYTF. In DNA, the CDR3 is TGTGCCAGCAGCTTAGGGAGGTTTGCTACTAACTATGGCTACACCTTC.

The V and J genes are TRBV9 and TRBJ2-1; 14 bases agree with TRBD2. The CDR3 covers 17 residues. J gave up 3 bases and V 4 bases, and 6 bases lay outside the gene matches. Per germline, CDR1 SGDLS and CDR2 YYNGEE. The CDR3 protein is CASSPPGTSGGYNEQFF. The CDR3 nucleotides read TGTGCCAGCAGCCCGCCCGGGACTAGCGGGGGCTACAATGAGCAGTTCTTC. The full variable domain, completed using reference TRBV9 and TRBJ2-1, is DSGVTQTPKHLITATGQRVTLRCSPRSGDLSVYWYQQSLDQGLQFLIQYYNGEERAKGNILERFSAQQFPDLHSELNLSSLELGDSALYFCASSPPGTSGGYNEQFFGPGTRLTVL.

The rearrangement uses TRBV18 and TRBJ2-7; 8 bases agree with TRBD1. The germline CDR1 and CDR2 sequences are KGHSH and LQKENI. Losses at the gene ends were 4 bases for V and 6 bases for J; bases not matched to a gene: 2. The CDR3 runs to 12 residues. This chain's CDR3 is CASSRQGAEQYF. Written as DNA, the CDR3 is TGTGCCAGCTCACGGCAGGGGGCCGAGCAGTACTTC.

The chain recombines TRBV7-9 with TRBJ2-3, with 8 bases identical to TRBD2. V trimming: 5 bases; J trimming: 4 bases; junction bases outside the gene matches: 11. The germline V gene has CDR1 SEHNR and CDR2 FQNEAQ (reference sequence). The CDR3 spans 16 residues. CDR3 amino acids: CASSPWASGSADTQYF. CDR3 sequence (DNA): TGTGCCAGCAGCCCGTGGGCTAGCGGGTCGGCAGATACGCAGTATTTT.

The V gene is TRBV6-1, the J gene TRBJ2-1, with 7 bases that match TRBD1. The CDR3 has 14 amino acids. The trim removed 9 bases at V and 3 bases at J, leaving 8 bases unmatched. Germline values: CDR1 MNHNS, CDR2 SASEGT. CDR3 in DNA: TGTGCCAGTCCCGAGACAGGGAACTACAATGAGCAGTTCTTC. Protein sequence: CASPETGNYNEQFF.

This clone was picked up one time. The rearrangement uses TRBV6-4 and TRBJ2-1, with 12 bases lining up with TRBD2. In germline, CDR1 is MRHNA, CDR2 SNTAGT. J lost 3 bases, V lost 3 bases, and 6 bases had no gene match. CDR3 length: 17 residues. CDR3 nucleotide sequence: TGTGCCAGCAGTGAGACTAGCGGGGGCTCACTCTACAATGAGCAGTTCTTC. It is translated as CASSETSGGSLYNEQFF.

This clone was seen once. The rearrangement joins TRBV5-4 to TRBJ1-6; the D gene is possibly TRBD1 (6 bases). V lost 1 base, J lost 5 bases, and 19 bases lay in between. Germline lookup yields CDR1 SGHNT and CDR2 YYREEE (reference sequence). The CDR3 is made up of 18 amino acids. The CDR3 region is CASSLRTAPQSNNSPLHF. CDR3 sequence (DNA): TGTGCCAGCAGCTTGCGGACAGCCCCACAATCGAATAATTCACCCCTCCACTTT.

The V and J genes are TRBV15 and TRBJ2-1; 9 bases fit TRBD2. The CDR3 contains 16 residues. V gave up 2 bases and J gave up 2 bases; unmatched junction bases: 4. Germline V gene sequence: CDR1 LNHNV, CDR2 YYDKDF (reference sequence). The CDR3 is CATSRTSGGTYNEQFF. CDR3 coding DNA: TGTGCCACCAGCAGAACGAGCGGGGGGACCTACAATGAGCAGTTCTTC.

Concerning this clone: At one end the junction does not follow the germline gene, possibly because of a read error. The CDR3 sequence is CASSSQEQGLIF. The CDR3 DNA sequence: TGTGCCAGCAGCTCCCAGGAGCAGGGATTGATTTTT. The V call is TRBV5-6, the J call TRBJ2-2, with a weak D call TRBD1 (5 bases). Per the germline V gene, CDR1 is SGHDT and CDR2 is YYEEEE. The CDR3 sequence is 12 residues long. Filled out from reference TRBV5-6 and TRBJ2-2, the complete variable domain reads DAGVTQSPTHLIKTRGQQVTLRCSPKSGHDTVSWYQQALGQGPQFIFQYYEEEERQRGNFPDRFSGHQFPNYSSELNVNALLLGDSALYLCASSSQEQGLIFGEGSRLTVL.